The T cell receptor beta chain described here comes from a study of CD8 T cells in Susac syndrome. Study outcomes and limitations: The TCR sequencing and HLA analysis in the study involved a relatively small number of individuals, as the study acknowledged.

Random hexamers were used to reverse transcribe roughly 0.45 to 1 ug of RNA. TCRdb itself ran the immunoSEQ multiplex PCR reads through MiXCR, one entry per CDR3 protein. The profile shows about 280,000 distinct CDR3 sequences, approximately 85% of them singletons. The CDR3 spans 15 residues. Trimming at V came to 5 bases and at J to 9 bases, leaving 8 bases not matched to a gene. With regard to this clonotype: What it binds is unknown.

The specimen was CD8+ T cells from PBMCs. The origin of this receptor is a human donor with multiple sclerosis. The rearrangement joins TRBV12-3 or TRBV12-4 to TRBJ2-1, with 12 bases matching TRBD2. In nucleotides, the CDR3 is TGTGCCAGCAGTCCCGGGACTAGCGGGTTTGGTGAGCAGTTCTTC. Translating it yields CASSPGTSGFGEQFF.